This T cell receptor beta chain stems from a study of blood T cells in healthy people across ages. Alongside a J-beta primer mix, a sample-barcoded 5' primer served in a second PCR lasting roughly 6 to 11 cycles. TCRdb re-derived calls from the 5' RACE reads in MiXCR, one entry per CDR3 protein. Here the sample spans roughly 2 million distinct CDR3 sequences, 40% to 55% being singletons. The trim removed 1 base at V and 7 bases at J, leaving 11 bases unmatched. Germline loops: CDR1 MNHEY, CDR2 SVGAGI. The CDR3 is 17 residues long. This clonotype was counted only a few times. The rearrangement joins TRBV6-5 to TRBJ2-5; TRBD2 matches at 11 bases. The clonotype originates from a middle-aged woman in good health. The source material was blood. In DNA form, the CDR3 reads TGTGCCAGCAGTTACTTTGGGACTAGCGGTTCCTACGGGACCCAGTACTTC. Translation gives CASSYFGTSGSYGTQYF.